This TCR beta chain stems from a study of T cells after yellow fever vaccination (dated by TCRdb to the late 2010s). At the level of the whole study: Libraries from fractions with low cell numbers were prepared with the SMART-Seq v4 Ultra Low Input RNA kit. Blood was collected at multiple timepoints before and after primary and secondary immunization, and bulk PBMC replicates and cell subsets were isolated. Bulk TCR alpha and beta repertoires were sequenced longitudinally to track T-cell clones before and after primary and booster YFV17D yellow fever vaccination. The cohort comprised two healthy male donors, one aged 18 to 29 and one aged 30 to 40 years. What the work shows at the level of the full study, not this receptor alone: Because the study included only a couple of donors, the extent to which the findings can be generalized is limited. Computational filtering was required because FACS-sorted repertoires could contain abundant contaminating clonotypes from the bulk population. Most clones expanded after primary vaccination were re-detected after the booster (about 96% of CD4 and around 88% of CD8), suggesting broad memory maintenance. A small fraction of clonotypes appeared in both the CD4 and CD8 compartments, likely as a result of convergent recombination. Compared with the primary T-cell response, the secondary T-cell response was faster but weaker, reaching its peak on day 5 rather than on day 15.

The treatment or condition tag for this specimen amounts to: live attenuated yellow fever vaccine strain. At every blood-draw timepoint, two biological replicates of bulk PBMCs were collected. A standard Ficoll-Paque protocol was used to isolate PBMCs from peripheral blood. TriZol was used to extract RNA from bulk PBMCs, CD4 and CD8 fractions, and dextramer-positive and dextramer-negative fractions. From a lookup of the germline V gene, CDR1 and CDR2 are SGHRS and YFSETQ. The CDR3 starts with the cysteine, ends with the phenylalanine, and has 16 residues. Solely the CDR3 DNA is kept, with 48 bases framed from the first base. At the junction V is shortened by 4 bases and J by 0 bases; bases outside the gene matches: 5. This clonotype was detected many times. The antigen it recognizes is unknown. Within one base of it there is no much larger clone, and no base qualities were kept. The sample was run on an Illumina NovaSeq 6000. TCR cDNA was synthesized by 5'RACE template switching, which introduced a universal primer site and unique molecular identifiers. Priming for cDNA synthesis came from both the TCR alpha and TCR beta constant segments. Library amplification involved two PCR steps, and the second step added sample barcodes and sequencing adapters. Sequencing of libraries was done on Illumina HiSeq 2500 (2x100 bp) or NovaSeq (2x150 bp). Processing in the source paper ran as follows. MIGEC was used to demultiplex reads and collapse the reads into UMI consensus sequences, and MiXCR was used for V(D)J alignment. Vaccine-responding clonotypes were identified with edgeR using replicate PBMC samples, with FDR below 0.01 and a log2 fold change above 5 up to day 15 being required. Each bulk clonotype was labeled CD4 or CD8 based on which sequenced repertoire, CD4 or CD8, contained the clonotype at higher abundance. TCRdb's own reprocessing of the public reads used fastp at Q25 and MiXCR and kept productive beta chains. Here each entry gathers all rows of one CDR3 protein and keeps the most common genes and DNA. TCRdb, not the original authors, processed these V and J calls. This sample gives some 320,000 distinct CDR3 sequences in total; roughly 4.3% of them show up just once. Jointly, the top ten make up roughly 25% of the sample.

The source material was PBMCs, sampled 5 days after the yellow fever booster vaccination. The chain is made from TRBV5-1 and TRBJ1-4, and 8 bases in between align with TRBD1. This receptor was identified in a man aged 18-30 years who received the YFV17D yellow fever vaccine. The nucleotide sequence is TGCGCCAGCAGCCGAGGACAGGGCGCAACTAATGAAAAACTGTTTTTT. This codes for CASSRGQGATNEKLFF.